Following are 27 T cell receptor beta chains from one sample sequenced in a study of blood T cell repertoires in COVID-19. Libraries were prepared by immunoSEQ multiplex PCR; TCRdb keeps only in-frame clonotypes and omits some of them. In the table there are some 150,000 clones, around nine tenths of which are singletons. Sample: peripheral blood. Receptor source: a woman aged 55-70 years with acute or convalescent COVID-19.

With respect to this clone: Germline is not matched at one junction end, which may reflect a read error. This chain uses TRBV5-1 with TRBJ1-2; the D is unclear. CDR3 length equals 12 residues. The germline gives CDR1 SGHRS, CDR2 YFSETQ. CDR3 in DNA: TGCGCCAGCAGCTTGGCCGGGGTCGAATTCTCCTTC. It codes for CASSLAGVEFSF.

V is TRBV7-2 and J is TRBJ2-2; D possibly corresponds to TRBD2 (5 bases). This CDR3 is 13 amino acids long. CDR1 is SGHTA, CDR2 FQGNSA, per germline. Trimming removed 2 bases at V and 6 bases at J, with 7 bases between. This CDR3 reads CASSLPSPGELFF. The CDR3 nucleotides read TGTGCCAGCAGCTTACCTAGCCCCGGGGAGCTGTTTTTT. The whole variable domain, remainder taken from reference TRBV7-2 and TRBJ2-2, is GAGVSQSPSNKVTEKGKDVELRCDPISGHTALYWYRQSLGQGLEFLIYFQGNSAPDKSGLPSDRFSAERTGGSVSTLTIQRTQQEDSAVYLCASSLPSPGELFFGEGSRLTVL.

The gene calls are TRBV2 and TRBJ2-2; 13 positions agree with TRBD2. The trim removed 6 bases at V and 4 bases at J, leaving 8 bases unmatched. The CDR3 has 17 amino acids. Germline CDR1 and CDR2: SNHLY and FYNNEI. CDR3: CASRLAGGPLGTGELFF. The CDR3 DNA follows: TGTGCCAGCAGACTAGCGGGGGGGCCCCTGGGCACCGGGGAGCTGTTTTTT.

This chain links TRBV30 with TRBJ2-5; D gene ambiguous. V lost 0 bases, J lost 1 base, and 6 bases lay in between. Per the germline V gene, CDR1 is GTSNPN and CDR2 is SVGIG (reference sequence). The CDR3 has 13 residues. CDR3 DNA: TGTGCCTGGAGTGTACTTTCCCAAGAGACCCAGTACTTC. It yields the protein CAWSVLSQETQYF.

The J gene is TRBJ2-3, the V gene TRBV7-9; tentative D call: TRBD2 (6 bases). Germline V gene lookup returns CDR1 SEHNR and CDR2 FQNEAQ (reference sequence). The ends were cut back, 3 bases at V and 7 bases at J, with 8 bases in the middle. This CDR3 is built from 12 residues. The CDR3 sequence is CASSLGGNTQYF. The CDR3 nucleotides read TGTGCCAGCAGCTTGGGGGGAAATACGCAGTATTTT.

This clone was detected once. The V and J genes are TRBV9 and TRBJ2-5; D is possibly TRBD2 (7 bases). Trimming shortened V by 1 base and J by 4 bases, and 17 bases separated the two germline ends. Germline CDR1 reads SGDLS; CDR2 reads YYNGEE. This CDR3 contains 16 residues. CDR3 DNA: TGTGCCAGCAGCGTATTCGGCGGGGGCCCCGTAGAGACCCAGTACTTC. Translated, it gives CASSVFGGGPVETQYF.

The chain employs TRBV7-3 and TRBJ2-3, with a weak D call TRBD2 (6 bases). CDR1 is SGHTA, CDR2 FQGTGA, per germline. This CDR3 is built from 15 residues. Between the trimmed V and J ends, which lost 1 base and 2 bases, there was a span of 10 bases. CDR3 in DNA: TGTGCCAGCAGCTTAATTGGCGGGGACACAGATACGCAGTATTTT. This encodes CASSLIGGDTDTQYF.

The chain links TRBV7-9 to TRBJ1-3; D is perhaps TRBD1 (6 bases). The CDR3 extends over 14 amino acids. Trimming removed 1 base at V and 2 bases at J, with 6 bases between. Germline loops: CDR1 SEHNR, CDR2 FQNEAQ (reference sequence). The CDR3 loop reads CASSLDRAGNTIYF. CDR3 coding DNA: TGTGCCAGCAGCTTAGACAGGGCTGGAAACACCATATATTTT.

A few counts support this clone. The chain combines TRBV6-5 with TRBJ1-1; D perhaps matches TRBD1 (6 bases). This CDR3 has 14 residues. Germline V CDR1 and CDR2: MNHEY, SVGAGI. The V and J ends lost 10 bases and 2 bases respectively, with 17 bases between them. CDR3 sequence: CATEEVGGNTEAFF. The CDR3 nucleotides read TGTGCCACTGAGGAGGTAGGGGGTAACACTGAAGCTTTCTTT.

In its sample, this clone was seen once. The chain links TRBV5-8 to TRBJ1-5, with 7 bases fitting TRBD1. Losses at the gene ends were 0 bases for V and 6 bases for J; bases not matched to a gene: 3. CDR1 and CDR2 (germline): SGHTS, YDEGEE. CDR3 size: 14 residues. The CDR3 DNA reads TGTGCCAGCAGCTTGGCAGGGGGTAGTCAGCCCCAGCATTTT. Amino acid sequence: CASSLAGGSQPQHF.

Turning to this clone: An end of the junction differs from the germline gene, which may be a read error. This chain uses TRBV7-2 with TRBJ2-5; D possibly corresponds to TRBD1 (5 bases). Germline lookup yields CDR1 SGHTA and CDR2 FQGNSA. This CDR3 has 13 amino acids. In nucleotides, the CDR3 is TGTGCCAGCAGATTAGGACATCAAGAGACCCAGTACTTC. Its protein product is CASRLGHQETQYF.

The rearrangement joins TRBV6-2 or TRBV6-3 to TRBJ1-5; D possibly corresponds to TRBD1 (6 bases). Trimming shortened V by 0 bases and J by 0 bases, and 12 bases separated the two germline ends. This CDR3 is built from 17 residues. CDR1 MNHEY and CDR2 SVGEGT come from the germline V gene. Here the CDR3 DNA reads TGTGCCAGCAGTTACTCGATTACAGGGTATAGCAATCAGCCCCAGCATTTT. Translated, it gives CASSYSITGYSNQPQHF.

J is TRBJ1-1 and V is TRBV19; possibly TRBD1 for D (5 bases). V gave up 6 bases and J gave up 5 bases, with 25 bases separating them. The germline CDR1 and CDR2 sequences are LNHDA and SQIVND (reference sequence). This CDR3 is built from 17 residues. Here the CDR3 reads CASSGAGGYEHGTEAFF. Written as DNA, the CDR3 is TGTGCCAGTAGCGGGGCGGGGGGATATGAACATGGGACTGAAGCTTTCTTT.

The chain combines TRBV6-5 with TRBJ2-3; TRBD1 matches at 8 bases. V shed 0 bases, J shed 3 bases, and the junction held 5 bases outside the gene matches. Germline lookup yields CDR1 MNHEY and CDR2 SVGAGI. The CDR3 runs to 16 residues. The CDR3 protein is CASSYSRTGRTDTQYF. As DNA, the CDR3 is TGTGCCAGCAGTTACTCCCGGACAGGGAGGACAGATACGCAGTATTTT.

This rearrangement joins TRBV9 to TRBJ2-3, with 7 nucleotides matching TRBD1. V trimming: 0 bases; J trimming: 1 base; junction bases outside the gene matches: 5. Per germline, CDR1 SGDLS and CDR2 YYNGEE. The CDR3 covers 16 residues. This CDR3 reads CASSVEIGQGTDTQYF. The CDR3 region has the DNA TGTGCCAGCAGCGTAGAGATTGGACAGGGCACAGATACGCAGTATTTT.

The table lists this clone with a count of one. J is TRBJ2-7 and V is TRBV11-1, with 7 bases matching TRBD1. Germline V lookup: CDR1 SGHAT, CDR2 FQDESV (reference sequence). The V gene end was trimmed by 5 bases and the J gene end by 3 bases; junction bases not matched to a gene: 7. This CDR3 contains 14 residues. The CDR3 sequence is CASSLNRGHYEQYF. CDR3 coding DNA: TGTGCCAGCAGCCTTAACAGGGGTCACTACGAGCAGTACTTC.

V is TRBV6-5 and J is TRBJ1-1, with 7 positions matching TRBD1. CDR1 and CDR2 (germline): MNHEY, SVGAGI. V was pared by 2 bases and J by 6 bases, with 6 bases of the junction left unmatched. This CDR3 has 14 amino acids. In DNA form, the CDR3 reads TGTGCCAGCAGTTACCACAGGGGTCCGGCTGAAGCTTTCTTT. It is translated as CASSYHRGPAEAFF.

The chain employs TRBV4-1 and TRBJ2-7; 10 nucleotides match TRBD2. Germline trimming cut 1 base from V and 4 bases from J; bases unmatched to any gene: 4. The CDR3 covers 15 residues. Germline lookup yields CDR1 MGHRA and CDR2 YSYEKL. CDR3 sequence reads: CASSQGGLARYEQYF. CDR3 DNA: TGCGCCAGCAGCCAAGGGGGACTAGCGAGGTACGAGCAGTACTTC.

The chain has TRBV29-1 and TRBJ1-2, with D maybe TRBD1 (5 bases). Trimming left V 6 bases short and J 4 bases short, with 12 bases between. The CDR3 is 12 amino acids. Germline CDR1 is SQVTM and CDR2 is ANQGSEA. Written as DNA, the CDR3 is TGCAGCGTACCACAGGAATTCTATGGCTACACCTTC. This translates into CSVPQEFYGYTF.

The chain recombines TRBV3-1 (or the pseudogene TRBV3-2) with TRBJ1-1; the D is unclear. The CDR3 is 11 residues long. Germline assignment: CDR1 LGHDT and CDR2 YNNKEL (reference sequence). Trimming shortened V by 4 bases and J by 11 bases, and 11 bases separated the two germline ends. In nucleotides, the CDR3 is TGTGCCAGCAGCCTCGCCAAGGAGGCTTTCTTT. It encodes CASSLAKEAFF.

The CDR3 region has the DNA TGTGCCAGCAGTTTATCGGGACAGGGCCACAATAATTCACCCCTCCACTTT. Translated: CASSLSGQGHNNSPLHF. The chain is built from TRBV28 and TRBJ1-6, with TRBD1 identical over 9 bases. The CDR3 runs 17 residues. With V trimmed by 1 base and J by 5 bases, 6 bases remained unmatched. Germline V gene data show CDR1 as MDHEN and CDR2 as SYDVKM.

This clone has just one count. The chain couples TRBV28 to TRBJ2-7; perhaps TRBD2 as D (6 bases). V was cut by 6 bases and J by 3 bases, with 12 bases left in between. This CDR3 spans 13 amino acids. Germline loops: CDR1 MDHEN, CDR2 SYDVKM. The CDR3 nucleotides are TGTGCCAGCAGGTTCGCGGGGCTCTACGAGCAGTACTTC. Translating it yields CASRFAGLYEQYF. Looking up the rest from reference TRBV28 and TRBJ2-7 gives the full variable domain: DVKVTQSSRYLVKRTGEKVFLECVQDMDHENMFWYRQDPGLGLRLIYFSYDVKMKEKGDIPEGYSVSREKKERFSLILESASTNQTSMYLCASRFAGLYEQYFGPGTRLTVT.

The gene calls are TRBV28 and TRBJ2-1; perhaps TRBD1 as D (5 bases). CDR3 length: 14 amino acids. Germline CDR1 MDHEN, CDR2 SYDVKM. The germline V and J ends were trimmed by 10 bases and 12 bases, with 25 bases remaining between them. CDR3 bases: TGTGCCACGCTTGGACACCGGAGCTCCTCCGGGCAGTTCTTC. Translating gives CATLGHRSSSGQFF. Using reference TRBV28 and TRBJ2-1 for the parts outside the CDR3, the full variable domain is DVKVTQSSRYLVKRTGEKVFLECVQDMDHENMFWYRQDPGLGLRLIYFSYDVKMKEKGDIPEGYSVSREKKERFSLILESASTNQTSMYLCATLGHRSSSGQFFGPGTRLTVL.

The chain employs TRBV5-6 and TRBJ1-2; 7 bases agree with TRBD1. Germline CDR1 SGHDT, CDR2 YYEEEE. V was pared by 2 bases and J by 0 bases, with 10 bases of the junction left unmatched. CDR3 size: 17 residues. CDR3 sequence: CASSFQTGRRANYGYTF. CDR3 DNA sequence: TGTGCCAGCAGCTTTCAGACAGGGCGCAGAGCTAACTATGGCTACACCTTC.

The chain combines TRBV18 with TRBJ1-5, with TRBD1 matching 10 bases. Germline values: CDR1 KGHSH, CDR2 LQKENI. V lost 3 bases and J lost 0; bases outside the gene matches: 5. The CDR3 totals 17 residues. The CDR3 spells CASSPGTGDYSNQPQHF. The CDR3, as DNA: TGTGCCAGCTCACCCGGGACAGGGGACTATAGCAATCAGCCCCAGCATTTT. Looking up the rest from reference TRBV18 and TRBJ1-5 gives the full variable domain: NAGVMQNPRHLVRRRGQEARLRCSPMKGHSHVYWYRQLPEEGLKFMVYLQKENIIDESGMPKERFSAEFPKEGPSILRIQQVVRGDSAAYFCASSPGTGDYSNQPQHFGDGTRLSIL.

The V and J genes are TRBV30 and TRBJ2-7; a weak D match, TRBD2 (5 bases). The CDR3 runs 14 residues. V shed 0 bases and J shed 6 bases, with 15 bases lying between them. Germline CDR1 is GTSNPN and CDR2 is SVGIG (reference sequence). CDR3 nucleotide sequence: TGTGCCTGGAGTGTGGGCGCGGGTCACTCCGAGCAGTACTTC. Translation: CAWSVGAGHSEQYF.

The chain has TRBV28 and TRBJ2-5; 10 bases map to TRBD2. The CDR3 runs 15 residues. Unmatched junction bases numbered 8, after V lost 5 bases and J lost 5 bases. Germline CDR1 reads MDHEN; CDR2 reads SYDVKM. CDR3 bases: TGTGCCAGCAGTCCTCAGCGGGGGGGCCTCGAGACCCAGTACTTC. Amino acids: CASSPQRGGLETQYF. Using reference TRBV28 and TRBJ2-5 for the parts outside the CDR3, the full variable domain is DVKVTQSSRYLVKRTGEKVFLECVQDMDHENMFWYRQDPGLGLRLIYFSYDVKMKEKGDIPEGYSVSREKKERFSLILESASTNQTSMYLCASSPQRGGLETQYFGPGTRLLVL.